Listed below are T cell receptor beta chains from one sample, sequenced in a study of post-analysis software for immune sequencing data. One entry per CDR3 protein results from TCRdb running MiXCR on the PCR reads. Among some 450,000 distinct CDR3 sequences listed, roughly 46% were seen once. Sequenced: blood. The receptors derive from a girl aged 5-17 years with multiple sclerosis. Both conserved end residues are part of each CDR3. The order of the fields is V gene, CDR3 protein.

V gene: TRBV28; CDR3 protein: CASRGPSGRAGEQYF
V gene: TRBV27; CDR3 protein: CASSLGAGRYEQYF
V gene: TRBV29-1; CDR3 protein: CSVTNTYEQYF
V gene: TRBV28; CDR3 protein: CASSLYGGRRNTEAFF
V gene: TRBV5-1; CDR3 protein: CASSARQGFYEQYF
V gene: TRBV6-5; CDR3 protein: CASCYSALNYGYTF
V gene: TRBV10-3; CDR3 protein: CAIRAGLAVNQETQYF
V gene: TRBV6-5; CDR3 protein: CASSYSLTGREDGGSDTQYF
V gene: TRBV7-3; CDR3 protein: CARRSGEGETQYF
V gene: TRBV7-9; CDR3 protein: CASSPDGQTIWEQYF